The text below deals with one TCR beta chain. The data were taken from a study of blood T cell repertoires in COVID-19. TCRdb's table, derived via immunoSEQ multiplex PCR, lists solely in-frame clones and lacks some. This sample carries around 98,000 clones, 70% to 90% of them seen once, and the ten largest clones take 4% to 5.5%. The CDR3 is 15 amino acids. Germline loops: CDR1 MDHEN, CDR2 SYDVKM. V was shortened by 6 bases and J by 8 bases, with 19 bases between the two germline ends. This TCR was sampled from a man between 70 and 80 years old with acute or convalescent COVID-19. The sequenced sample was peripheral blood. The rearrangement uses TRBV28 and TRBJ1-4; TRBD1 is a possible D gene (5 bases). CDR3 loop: CASREFREVREKLFF. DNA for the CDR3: TGTGCCAGCAGGGAATTCAGGGAAGTACGAGAAAAACTGTTTTTT. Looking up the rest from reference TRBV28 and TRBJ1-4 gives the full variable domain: DVKVTQSSRYLVKRTGEKVFLECVQDMDHENMFWYRQDPGLGLRLIYFSYDVKMKEKGDIPEGYSVSREKKERFSLILESASTNQTSMYLCASREFREVREKLFFGSGTQLSVL.